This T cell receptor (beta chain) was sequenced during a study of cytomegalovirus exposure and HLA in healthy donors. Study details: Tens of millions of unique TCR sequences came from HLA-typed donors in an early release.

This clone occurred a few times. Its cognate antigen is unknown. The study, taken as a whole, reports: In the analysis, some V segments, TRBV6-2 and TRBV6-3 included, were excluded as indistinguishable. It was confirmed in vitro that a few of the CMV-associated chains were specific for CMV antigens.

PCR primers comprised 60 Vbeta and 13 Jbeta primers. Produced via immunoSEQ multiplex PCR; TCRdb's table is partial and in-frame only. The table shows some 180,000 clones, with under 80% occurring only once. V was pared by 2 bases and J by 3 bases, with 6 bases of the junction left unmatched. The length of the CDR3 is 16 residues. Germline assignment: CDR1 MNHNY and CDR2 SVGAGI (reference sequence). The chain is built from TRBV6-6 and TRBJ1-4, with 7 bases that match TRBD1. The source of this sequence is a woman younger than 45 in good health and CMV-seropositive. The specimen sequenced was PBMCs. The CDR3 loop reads CASSYPPDRPNEKLFF. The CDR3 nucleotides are TGTGCCAGCAGTTACCCCCCGGACAGGCCTAATGAAAAACTGTTTTTT.